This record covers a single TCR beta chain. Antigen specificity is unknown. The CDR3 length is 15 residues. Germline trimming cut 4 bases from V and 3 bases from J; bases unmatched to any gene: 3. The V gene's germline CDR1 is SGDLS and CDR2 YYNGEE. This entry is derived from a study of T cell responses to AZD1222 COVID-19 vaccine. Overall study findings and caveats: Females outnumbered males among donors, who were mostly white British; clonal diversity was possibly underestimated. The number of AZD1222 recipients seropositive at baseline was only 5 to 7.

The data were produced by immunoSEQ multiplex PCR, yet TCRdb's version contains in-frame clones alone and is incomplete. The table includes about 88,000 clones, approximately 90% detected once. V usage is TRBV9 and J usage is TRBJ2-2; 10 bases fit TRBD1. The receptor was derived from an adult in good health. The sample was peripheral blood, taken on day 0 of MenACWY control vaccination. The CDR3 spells CASSPGTGDTGELFF. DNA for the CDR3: TGTGCCAGCAGCCCCGGGACAGGGGACACCGGGGAGCTGTTTTTT.